This T cell receptor (beta chain) stems from a study of Graves' ophthalmopathy and Graves' hyperthyroidism. This clonotype was observed many times. What it binds is not known. Findings and limits, study-wide: Blood also carried most expanded thyroid clonotypes exceeding 0.001 frequency.

The TCR beta CDR3 regions underwent amplification from RNA transcripts. In the first round, RT-PCR was carried out with HTBI primers, and a multiplex PCR formed the second round. MiXCR was run by TCRdb on the multiplex PCR reads, yielding one entry per CDR3 protein. The data show 500,000 to 800,000 distinct CDR3 sequences, roughly 39% seen once. CDR1 KGHDR and CDR2 SFDVKD come from the germline V gene. Trimming removed 0 bases at V and 2 bases at J, with 9 bases between. The CDR3 totals 15 residues. Sequences were obtained from peripheral blood. The sequence was obtained from an adult man with Graves' ophthalmopathy. The genes are TRBV24-1 and TRBJ1-2; D not certain. The CDR3 loop reads CATSDLQSENYGYTF. The CDR3, as DNA: TGTGCCACCAGTGATTTGCAATCAGAGAACTATGGCTACACCTTC.